The sequence of this T cell receptor (beta chain) was determined in a study of T cell clonotyping in hematopoietic cell transplantation. From germline, CDR1 is WNHNN and CDR2 SYGVQD (reference sequence). CDR3 length: 14 amino acids. Trimming took 8 bases from V and 0 from J, leaving 14 bases between them. A note on this clone: Its specificity is unknown.

The study's findings and limits: Higher Inverse Simpson Index values in graft donor and pretransplant recipient predicted broader posttransplant TCR diversity. Few recipient clonotypes overlapped donors; over 97% were de novo at given depth. Pathologically expanded recipient clonotypes increased progressively from day 30 to day 180 as diversity fell. Without cell sorting, CD4 versus CD8 contributions remain unresolved.

The data were produced by immunoSEQ multiplex PCR, yet TCRdb's version contains in-frame clones alone and is incomplete. The table has about 43,000 clones, 95% seen once. The V gene is TRBV10-1, the J gene TRBJ2-7; possible D gene TRBD1, 6 bases. Material for sequencing was peripheral blood mononuclear cells. The source of this sequence is a man under 40 in good health. Some clones in this sample may be carry-over from other donors' samples. The CDR3 loop is CASLRGTLSYEQYF. In nucleotides, the CDR3 is TGCGCCAGCCTTAGGGGGACCCTCTCCTACGAGCAGTACTTC.